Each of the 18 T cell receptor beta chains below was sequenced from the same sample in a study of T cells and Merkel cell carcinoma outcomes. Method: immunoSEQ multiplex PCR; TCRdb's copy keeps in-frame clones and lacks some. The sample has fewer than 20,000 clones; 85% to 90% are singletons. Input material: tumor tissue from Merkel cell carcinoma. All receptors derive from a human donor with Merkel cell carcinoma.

The CDR3 coding sequence is TGTGCCAGCAGCTTAGGGGCGGGAGGGCCGTGGGAGACCCAGTACTTC. It specifies CASSLGAGGPWETQYF. The gene calls are TRBV7-2 and TRBJ2-5; 9 bases map to TRBD2. The CDR3 runs 16 residues. Per the germline V gene, CDR1 is SGHTA and CDR2 is FQGNSA. The ends lost 1 base at V and 5 bases at J; junction bases unmatched: 8.

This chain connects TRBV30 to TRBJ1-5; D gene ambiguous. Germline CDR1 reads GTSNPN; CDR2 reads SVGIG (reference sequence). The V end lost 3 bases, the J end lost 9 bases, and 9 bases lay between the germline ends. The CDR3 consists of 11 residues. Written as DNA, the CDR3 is TGTGCCTGGAGCCTCTCAGGGCCCCAGCATTTT. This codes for CAWSLSGPQHF.

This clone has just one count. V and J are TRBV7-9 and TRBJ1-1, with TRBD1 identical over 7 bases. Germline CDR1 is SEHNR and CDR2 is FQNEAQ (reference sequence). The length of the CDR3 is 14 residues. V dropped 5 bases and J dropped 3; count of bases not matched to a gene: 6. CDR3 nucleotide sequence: TGTGCCAGCAGCGTCAGGGGGGCGGACACTGAAGCTTTCTTT. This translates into CASSVRGADTEAFF.

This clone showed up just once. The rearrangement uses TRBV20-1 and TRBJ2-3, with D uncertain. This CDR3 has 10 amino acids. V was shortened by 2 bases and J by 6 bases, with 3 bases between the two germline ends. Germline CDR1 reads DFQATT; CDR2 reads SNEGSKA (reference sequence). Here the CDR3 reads CSARRDTQYF. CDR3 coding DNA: TGCAGTGCTAGACGGGATACGCAGTATTTT.

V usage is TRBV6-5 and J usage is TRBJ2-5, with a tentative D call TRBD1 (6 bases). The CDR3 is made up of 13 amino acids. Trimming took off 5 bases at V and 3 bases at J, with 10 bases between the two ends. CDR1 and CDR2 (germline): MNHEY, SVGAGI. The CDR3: CASSTGTEETQYF. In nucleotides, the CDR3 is TGTGCCAGCAGTACAGGGACGGAAGAGACCCAGTACTTC.

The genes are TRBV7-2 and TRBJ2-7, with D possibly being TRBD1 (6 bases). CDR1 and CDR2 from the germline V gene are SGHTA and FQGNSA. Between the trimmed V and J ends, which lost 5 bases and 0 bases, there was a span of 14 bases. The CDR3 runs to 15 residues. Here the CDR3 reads CASSATGQSSYEQYF. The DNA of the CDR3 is TGTGCCAGCAGCGCTACGGGACAAAGCTCCTACGAGCAGTACTTC.

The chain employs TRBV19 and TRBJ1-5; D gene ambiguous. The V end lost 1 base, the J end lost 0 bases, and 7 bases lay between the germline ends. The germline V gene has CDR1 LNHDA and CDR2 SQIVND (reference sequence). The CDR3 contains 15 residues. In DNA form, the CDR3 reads TGTGCCAGTAGTATAGGTCTCACTAGCAATCAGCCCCAGCATTTT. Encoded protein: CASSIGLTSNQPQHF. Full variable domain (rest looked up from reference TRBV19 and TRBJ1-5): DGGITQSPKYLFRKEGQNVTLSCEQNLNHDAMYWYRQDPGQGLRLIYYSQIVNDFQKGDIAEGYSVSREKKESFPLTVTSAQKNPTAFYLCASSIGLTSNQPQHFGDGTRLSIL.

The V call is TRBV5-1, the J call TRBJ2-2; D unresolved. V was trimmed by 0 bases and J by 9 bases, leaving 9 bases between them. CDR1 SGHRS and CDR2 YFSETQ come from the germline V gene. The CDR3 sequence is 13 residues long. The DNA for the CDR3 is TGCGCCAGCAGCTTGGATAACGACCGGGAGCTGTTTTTT. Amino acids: CASSLDNDRELFF.

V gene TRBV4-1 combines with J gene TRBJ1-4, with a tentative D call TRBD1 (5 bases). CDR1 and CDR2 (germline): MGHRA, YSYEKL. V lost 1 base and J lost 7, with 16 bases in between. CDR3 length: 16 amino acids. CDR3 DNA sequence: TGCGCCAGCAGCCAAGTGGGGCGGGAGGAGGGTGAAAAACTGTTTTTT. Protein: CASSQVGREEGEKLFF.

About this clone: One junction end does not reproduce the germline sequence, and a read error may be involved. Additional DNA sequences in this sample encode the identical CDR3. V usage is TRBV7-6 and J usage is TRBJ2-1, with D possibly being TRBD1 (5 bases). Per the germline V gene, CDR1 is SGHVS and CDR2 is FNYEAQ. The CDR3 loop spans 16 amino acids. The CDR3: CASSLEPPVGHNEQFF. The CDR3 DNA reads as TGTGCCAGCAGCTTAGAGCCTCCCGTGGGGCACAATGAGCAATTCTTC.

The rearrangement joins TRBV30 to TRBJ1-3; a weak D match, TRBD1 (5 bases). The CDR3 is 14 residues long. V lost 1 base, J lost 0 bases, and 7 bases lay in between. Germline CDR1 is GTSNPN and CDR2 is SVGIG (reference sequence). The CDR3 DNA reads TGTGCCTGGAGTGCAGGGAGCTCTGGAAACACCATATATTTT. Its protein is CAWSAGSSGNTIYF. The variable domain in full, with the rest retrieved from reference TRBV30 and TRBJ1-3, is SQTIHQWPATLVQPVGSPLSLECTVEGTSNPNLYWYRQAAGRGLQLLFYSVGIGQISSEVPQNLSASRPQDRQFILSSKKLLLSDSGFYLCAWSAGSSGNTIYFGEGSWLTVV.

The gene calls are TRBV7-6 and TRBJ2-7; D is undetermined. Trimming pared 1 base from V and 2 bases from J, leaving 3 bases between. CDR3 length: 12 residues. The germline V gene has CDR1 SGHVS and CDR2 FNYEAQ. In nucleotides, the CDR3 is TGTGCCAGCAGCTTAGATACCTACGAGCAGTACTTC. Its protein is CASSLDTYEQYF.

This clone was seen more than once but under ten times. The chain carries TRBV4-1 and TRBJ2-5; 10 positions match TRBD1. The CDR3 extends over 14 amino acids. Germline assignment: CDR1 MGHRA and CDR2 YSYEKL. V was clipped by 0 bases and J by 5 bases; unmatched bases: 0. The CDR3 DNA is TGCGCCAGCAGCCAAGAGGGACAGGGGGAGACCCAGTACTTC. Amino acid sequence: CASSQEGQGETQYF.

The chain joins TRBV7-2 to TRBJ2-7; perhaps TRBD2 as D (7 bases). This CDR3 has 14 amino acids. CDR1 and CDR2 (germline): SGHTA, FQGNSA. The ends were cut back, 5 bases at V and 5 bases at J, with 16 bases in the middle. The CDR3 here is CASSQIGGLDEQYF. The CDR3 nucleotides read TGTGCCAGCAGCCAAATCGGGGGGCTCGACGAGCAGTACTTC.

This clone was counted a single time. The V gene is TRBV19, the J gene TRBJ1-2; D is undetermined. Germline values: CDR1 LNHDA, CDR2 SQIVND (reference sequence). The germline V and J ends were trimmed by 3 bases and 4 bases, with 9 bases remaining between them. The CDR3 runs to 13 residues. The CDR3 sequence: CASSMSGSYGYTF. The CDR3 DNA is TGTGCCAGTAGTATGAGTGGCAGCTATGGCTACACCTTC. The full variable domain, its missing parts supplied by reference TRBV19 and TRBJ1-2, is DGGITQSPKYLFRKEGQNVTLSCEQNLNHDAMYWYRQDPGQGLRLIYYSQIVNDFQKGDIAEGYSVSREKKESFPLTVTSAQKNPTAFYLCASSMSGSYGYTFGSGTRLTVV.

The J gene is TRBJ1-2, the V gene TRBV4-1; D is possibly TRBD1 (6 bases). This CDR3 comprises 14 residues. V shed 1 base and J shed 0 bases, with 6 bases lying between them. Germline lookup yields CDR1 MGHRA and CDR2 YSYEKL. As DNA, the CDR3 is TGCGCCAGCAGCCAAGGGACAGCTAACTATGGCTACACCTTC. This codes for CASSQGTANYGYTF.

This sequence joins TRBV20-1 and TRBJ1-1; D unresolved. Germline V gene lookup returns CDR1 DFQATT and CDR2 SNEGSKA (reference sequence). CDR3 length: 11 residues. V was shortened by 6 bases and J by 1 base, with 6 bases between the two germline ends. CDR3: CSATKNTEAFF. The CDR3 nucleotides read TGCAGTGCAACGAAGAACACTGAAGCTTTCTTT.

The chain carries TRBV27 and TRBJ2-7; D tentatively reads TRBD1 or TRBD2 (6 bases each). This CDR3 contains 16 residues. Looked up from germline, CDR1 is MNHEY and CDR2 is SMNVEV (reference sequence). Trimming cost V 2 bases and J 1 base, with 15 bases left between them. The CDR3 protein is CASSLRPGARSYEQYF. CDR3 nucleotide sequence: TGTGCCAGCAGTTTACGACCGGGGGCGAGATCCTACGAGCAGTACTTC.